Given below is one TCR beta chain in context. In the authors' methods: Reference gene primer amplification in the assay estimated nucleated cell counts. The repertoire was sequenced with immunoSEQ multiplex PCR; TCRdb's copy has only in-frame clones and lacks some. V, J and clone size reflect that table, while D and trimming were determined from the DNA. Of some 250,000 clones in the sample, about 90% were seen once. Residents of about two dozen US areas, aged roughly 18 to 89 years, made up the participants. The sample is drawn from a study of blood T cell repertoires in COVID-19. The overall study: There were acute and convalescent COVID-19 samples, and they came from the United States, Italy and Spain.

V gave up 0 bases and J gave up 0 bases; unmatched junction bases: 13. CDR1 is LGHNA, CDR2 YNFKEQ, per germline. This CDR3 is 20 amino acids long. The sequence was obtained from a human donor in a cohort exposed to, infected with or recovered from COVID-19 (not recorded which). The donor label of this sample is uncertain. The chain employs TRBV4-2 and TRBJ2-3; 9 positions agree with TRBD2. The material sequenced was PBMCs or T cells enriched from blood (not recorded which). This CDR3 reads CASSQDSLVAGDSSTDTQYF. CDR3 bases: TGTGCCAGCAGCCAAGATTCGTTAGTAGCGGGGGACTCTAGCACAGATACGCAGTATTTT.